This T cell receptor beta chain was captured in a study of breast tumors, draining lymph nodes, adjacent tissues. Notes on this clonotype: The antigen remains unidentified. Without the conserved terminal phenylalanine or tryptophan, this CDR3 likely stems from a read error. The DNA is left out, because the CDR3 cannot be placed on it with certainty; the CDR3 is given as TCRdb lists it.

MiXCR, run by TCRdb on the multiplex PCR reads, gives a single entry per CDR3 protein. This table has approximately 88,000 distinct CDR3 sequences, roughly 28% appearing once. The germline CDR1 and CDR2 sequences are LNHDA and SQIVND (reference sequence). 8 amino acids form the CDR3, both terminal residues included. The study's findings and limits: Most tumor T cells seemingly derive from lymph node, then expand in tumor. Data only fit, rather than demonstrated, lymph node origin of most tumor T cells. Tumor repertoires ranked between lymph nodes and nontumor tissue in diversity, with V and J gene preferences.

The lymph nodes were axillary draining lymph nodes from breast cancer patients. The sequence derives from a female donor with breast cancer. Some clones in this sample may be carry-over from other donors' samples. The genes are TRBV19 and TRBJ1-5. Material for sequencing was axillary lymph node tissue. The CDR3 reads CASNLAGG.